What follows is one T cell receptor (beta chain) and its context. The antigen is unknown. This was the immunoSEQ v3 assay. Sequencing was performed with immunoSEQ multiplex PCR; in TCRdb, only in-frame clones are kept and a portion is missing. The sample holds 45,000 to 75,000 clones, 55% to 70% seen once. Documented time point: pre-treatment sample, taken before nivolumab and TIL therapy. These data originate in a study of TIL therapy for anti-PD-1-resistant metastatic lung cancer. Study at large: Tumors carried a median 1.5 non-synonymous mutations per megabase.

Germline values: CDR1 SGHRS, CDR2 YFSETQ. Trimming left V 4 bases short and J 7 bases short, with 12 bases between. The CDR3 runs to 12 residues. Overall study results and limits: TIL clonotype persistence in blood showed no apparent association with response.

This sequence joins TRBV5-1 and TRBJ2-7; D is unclear. The TCR originated in a person between 30 and 79 years old with non-small cell lung cancer. Sample: blood, taken at baseline. The CDR3 here is CASSLGPREQYF. The CDR3 DNA reads as TGCGCCAGCAGCCTTGGCCCCCGGGAGCAGTACTTC.